Described below is a single T cell receptor beta chain sequence and its context. Its antigen is unknown. These data belong to a study of graft-versus-host responses after intestinal transplantation. The overall study: Every transplant recipient was induced with anti-thymocyte globulin, then maintained on tacrolimus and steroids for two to three years. General study points: GvH clones detected in recipient marrow included some appearing first in ileum or blood.

Assay used: immunoSEQ multiplex PCR; TCRdb lists only in-frame clones, some missing. The sample holds 85,000 to 100,000 clones; 85% to 95% are singletons and the top ten take roughly 2%. Germline V lookup: CDR1 MNHEY, CDR2 SVGAGI. The CDR3 consists of 15 residues. V dropped 0 bases and J dropped 3; count of bases not matched to a gene: 4. This sample comprised unstimulated CD8+ T cells sorted from spleen or lymph node cells, obtained before intestinal transplant. The chain employs TRBV6-5 and TRBJ1-2, with TRBD1 matching over 7 bases. The source of this sequence is a human donor who received an intestinal transplant. Here the CDR3 reads CASSYSRTGHYGYTF. The CDR3 DNA is TGTGCCAGCAGTTACTCCCGGACAGGCCACTATGGCTACACCTTC.